The clone carrying this T cell receptor beta chain has a single count. This sample stems from a study of blood T cell repertoires in COVID-19. On the study more broadly: Sources were T cells, B-cell-depleted T cells, or PBMCs; the material itself was cDNA or gDNA.

Assay: immunoSEQ multiplex PCR; the TCRdb copy retains only in-frame clones and omits some. The table records roughly 41,000 clones, approximately 80% of them present only once. Trimming at V came to 2 bases and at J to 5 bases, leaving 2 bases not matched to a gene. Per the germline V gene, CDR1 is GTSNPN and CDR2 is SVGIG (reference sequence). This CDR3 region has 14 residues. This TCR was sampled from a woman of 80 years or more with acute or convalescent COVID-19. The sequencing sample was made of peripheral blood. The rearrangement uses TRBV30 and TRBJ2-5, with 13 nucleotides matching TRBD2. Here the CDR3 reads CAWSLGLAGETQYF. CDR3 in DNA: TGTGCCTGGAGTTTGGGACTAGCGGGGGAGACCCAGTACTTC.